A single sample is the source of the 10 T cell receptor beta chains below, sequenced in a study of control samples from healthy donors and cancer patients. Assay: immunoSEQ multiplex PCR; the TCRdb copy retains only in-frame clones and omits some. Of roughly 130,000 clones in the sample, roughly 90% were seen once. The sample was blood. The receptors were gathered from a man between 18 and 35 years old in good health.

The rearrangement uses TRBV10-3 and TRBJ1-6; no definite D call. Trimming shortened V by 7 bases and J by 4 bases, and 8 bases separated the two germline ends. There are 13 residues in the CDR3. Per germline, CDR1 ENHRY and CDR2 SYGVKD. CDR3 DNA sequence: TGTGCCATCAAGGAGGATTATAATTCACCCCTCCACTTT. Amino acids: CAIKEDYNSPLHF.

V is TRBV7-9 and J is TRBJ2-1, with D possibly being TRBD2 (6 bases). The CDR3 sequence is 15 residues long. Germline V lookup: CDR1 SEHNR, CDR2 FQNEAQ (reference sequence). V gave up 6 bases and J gave up 3 bases, with 15 bases separating them. The CDR3 sequence: CASSVGLSLYNEQFF. The CDR3, as DNA: TGTGCCAGCAGTGTGGGACTTTCCCTCTACAATGAGCAGTTCTTC. Full variable domain (missing parts from reference TRBV7-9 and TRBJ2-1): DTGVSQNPRHKITKRGQNVTFRCDPISEHNRLYWYRQTLGQGPEFLTYFQNEAQLEKSRLLSDRFSAERPKGSFSTLEIQRTEQGDSAMYLCASSVGLSLYNEQFFGPGTRLTVL.

The V and J genes are TRBV27 and TRBJ2-3; D might be TRBD2 (6 bases). Between the trimmed V and J ends, which lost 8 bases and 4 bases, there was a span of 13 bases. Germline V lookup: CDR1 MNHEY, CDR2 SMNVEV (reference sequence). The CDR3 totals 13 residues. The CDR3 is CASGSRGSDTQYF. In nucleotides, the CDR3 is TGTGCCAGCGGCTCCCGGGGGTCAGATACGCAGTATTTT.

The chain combines TRBV5-1 with TRBJ2-6; a weak D match, TRBD1 (6 bases). The V gene's germline CDR1 is SGHRS and CDR2 YFSETQ. The CDR3 is 14 amino acids. Trimming left V 6 bases short and J 0 bases short, with 7 bases between. CDR3 in DNA: TGCGCCAGCAAGGACAGCTCTGGGGCCAACGTCCTGACTTTC. This gives the protein CASKDSSGANVLTF.

This clone was detected only once. The rearrangement links TRBV7-9 to TRBJ1-2; the D is unclear. Trimming cost V 5 bases and J 8 bases, with 15 bases left between them. CDR1 is SEHNR, CDR2 FQNEAQ, per germline (reference sequence). CDR3 length: 13 amino acids. CDR3 nucleotide sequence: TGTGCCAGCAGCAACGATTGGGAGTACGGCTACACCTTC. Residues: CASSNDWEYGYTF.

This chain joins TRBV7-3 and TRBJ1-1; TRBD1 might be the D (5 bases). The CDR3 sequence is 14 residues long. Germline lookup yields CDR1 SGHTA and CDR2 FQGTGA. Trimming took off 0 bases at V and 7 bases at J, with 12 bases between the two ends. The CDR3, as DNA: TGTGCCAGCAGCTTAACCGCAGGGTCTGGTGAAGCTTTCTTT. This gives the protein CASSLTAGSGEAFF.

The chain uses TRBV6-4 and TRBJ2-3; the D gene is possibly TRBD2 (6 bases). This CDR3 has 15 residues. Germline values: CDR1 MRHNA, CDR2 SNTAGT. The germline V and J ends were trimmed by 6 bases and 1 base, with 14 bases remaining between them. CDR3 protein: CASSPVSGRTDTQYF. CDR3 nucleotide sequence: TGTGCCAGCAGCCCCGTTAGCGGACGCACAGATACGCAGTATTTT.

The rearrangement uses TRBV23-1 and TRBJ1-6; 12 positions agree with TRBD1. TRBV23-1 is marked as an open reading frame, function uncertain. Germline trimming cut 1 base from V and 12 bases from J; bases unmatched to any gene: 7. The CDR3 spans 16 residues. The CDR3 is CASSQFRDRGRRPLHF. DNA of the CDR3: TGCGCCAGCAGTCAATTCCGGGACAGGGGGCGCAGACCCCTCCACTTT.

This chain uses TRBV28 with TRBJ1-1; unclear D gene. V was pared by 0 bases and J by 2 bases, with 10 bases between. The germline CDR1 and CDR2 sequences are MDHEN and SYDVKM. This CDR3 has 15 amino acids. CDR3 DNA sequence: TGTGCCAGCAGTTTATGGGCAGCCACCAACACTGAAGCTTTCTTT. It specifies CASSLWAATNTEAFF.

This clone occurred once. This chain links TRBV7-8 with TRBJ1-1; D is unresolved. Trimming stripped 5 bases from V and 4 bases from J, with 14 bases between. The germline gives CDR1 SGHVS, CDR2 FQNEAQ. This CDR3 contains 14 residues. The CDR3 region is CASSLGSGSTEAFF. Written as DNA, the CDR3 is TGTGCCAGCAGCCTGGGGAGCGGTAGCACTGAAGCTTTCTTT.